This T cell receptor beta chain was captured by sequencing in a study of T cell clonotyping in hematopoietic cell transplantation. Study results and limitations: Recipient TCR diversity dropped after transplant; expanded clonotypes rose from day 30 to 180. No sorting was done, leaving CD4 and CD8 contributions mixed.

The CDR3 totals 16 residues. The trim removed 1 base at V and 4 bases at J, leaving 4 bases unmatched. Germline V gene sequence: CDR1 SNHLY, CDR2 FYNNEI. To note about this clone: What it recognizes is unknown.

The protocol was immunoSEQ multiplex PCR, while the TCRdb copy is restricted to in-frame clones and leaves out a portion. In the table there are more than 3,000 clones, around 79% of which are singletons. The sample was peripheral blood mononuclear cells, taken at the time of graft-versus-host disease after allogeneic stem cell transplant. The source is a female patient in her 50s who had an allogeneic stem cell transplant from an unrelated donor, so the T cells may come from the graft donor. Some clones in this sample may be carry-over from other donors' samples. The chain joins TRBV2 to TRBJ2-5; 12 bases match TRBD2. CDR3 sequence reads: CASSEGASGGAETQYF. CDR3 coding DNA: TGTGCCAGCAGTGAAGGGGCTAGCGGGGGGGCAGAGACCCAGTACTTC. Together with reference TRBV2 and TRBJ2-5, the CDR3 gives the full variable domain: EPEVTQTPSHQVTQMGQEVILRCVPISNHLYFYWYRQILGQKVEFLVSFYNNEISEKSEIFDDQFSVERPDGSNFTLKIRSTKLEDSAMYFCASSEGASGGAETQYFGPGTRLLVL.